This T cell receptor (beta chain) is drawn from a study of T cell clonotyping in hematopoietic cell transplantation. The repertoire was sequenced with immunoSEQ multiplex PCR; TCRdb's copy has only in-frame clones and lacks some. The table shows nearly 7,000 clones, with about 86% occurring only once. As to time point: recipient sample about 28 days before transplant, after cytoreduction. Per the germline V gene, CDR1 is SNHLY and CDR2 is FYNNEI. The V gene end was trimmed by 9 bases and the J gene end by 1 base; junction bases not matched to a gene: 6. There are 14 residues in the CDR3. This sequence joins TRBV2 and TRBJ2-5; 9 nucleotides align to TRBD2. The clonotype originates from a man aged 25 to 40 with acute myeloid leukemia. Some clones in this sample may be carry-over from other donors' samples. Material: peripheral blood mononuclear cells, obtained before stem cell transplant. CDR3 sequence reads: CARSTSGFQETQYF. The CDR3 bases are TGTGCCAGGTCGACTAGCGGATTCCAAGAGACCCAGTACTTC.